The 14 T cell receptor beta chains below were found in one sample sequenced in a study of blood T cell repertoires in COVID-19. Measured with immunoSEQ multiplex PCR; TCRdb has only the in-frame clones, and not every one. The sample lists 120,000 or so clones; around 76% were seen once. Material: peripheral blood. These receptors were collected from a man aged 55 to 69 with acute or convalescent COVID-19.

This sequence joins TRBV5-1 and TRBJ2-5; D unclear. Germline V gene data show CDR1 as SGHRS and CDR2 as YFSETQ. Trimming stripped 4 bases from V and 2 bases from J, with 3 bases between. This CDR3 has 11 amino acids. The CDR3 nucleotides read TGCGCCAGCAGCCTACAAGAGACCCAGTACTTC. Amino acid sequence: CASSLQETQYF.

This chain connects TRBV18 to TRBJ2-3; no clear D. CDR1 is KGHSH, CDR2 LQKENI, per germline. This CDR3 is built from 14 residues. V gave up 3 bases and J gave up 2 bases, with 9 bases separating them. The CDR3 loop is CASSPTVITDTQYF. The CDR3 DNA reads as TGTGCCAGCTCACCCACGGTCATCACAGATACGCAGTATTTT.

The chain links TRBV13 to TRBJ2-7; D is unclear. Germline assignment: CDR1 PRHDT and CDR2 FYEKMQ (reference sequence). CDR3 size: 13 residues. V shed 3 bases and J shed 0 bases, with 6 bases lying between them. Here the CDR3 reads CASSFGSSYEQYF. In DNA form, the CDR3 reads TGTGCCAGCAGCTTCGGGTCCTCCTACGAGCAGTACTTC.

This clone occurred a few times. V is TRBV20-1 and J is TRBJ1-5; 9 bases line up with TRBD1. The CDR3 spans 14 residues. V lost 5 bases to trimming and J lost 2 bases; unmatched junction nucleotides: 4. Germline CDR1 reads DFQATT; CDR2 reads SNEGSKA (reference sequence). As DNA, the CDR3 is TGCAGTGCTGGTGACAGGGGGGGCAATCAGCCCCAGCATTTT. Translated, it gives CSAGDRGGNQPQHF.

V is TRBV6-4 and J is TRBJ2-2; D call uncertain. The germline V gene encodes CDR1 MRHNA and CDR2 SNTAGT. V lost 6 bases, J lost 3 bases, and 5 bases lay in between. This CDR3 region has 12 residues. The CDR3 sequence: CASRSHTGELFF. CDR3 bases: TGTGCCAGCAGATCTCACACCGGGGAGCTGTTTTTT.

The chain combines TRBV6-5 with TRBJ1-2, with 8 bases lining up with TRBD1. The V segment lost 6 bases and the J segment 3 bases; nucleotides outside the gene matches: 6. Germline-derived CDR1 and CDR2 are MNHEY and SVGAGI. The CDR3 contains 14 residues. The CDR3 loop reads CASRRQGKDYGYTF. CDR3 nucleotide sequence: TGTGCCAGCAGGCGACAGGGGAAGGACTATGGCTACACCTTC.

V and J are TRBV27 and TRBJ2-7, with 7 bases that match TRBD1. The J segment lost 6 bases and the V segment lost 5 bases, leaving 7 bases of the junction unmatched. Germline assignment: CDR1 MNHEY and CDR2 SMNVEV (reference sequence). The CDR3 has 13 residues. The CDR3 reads CASSRTGPSEQYF. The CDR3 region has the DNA TGTGCCAGCAGTCGGACAGGCCCTAGCGAGCAGTACTTC.

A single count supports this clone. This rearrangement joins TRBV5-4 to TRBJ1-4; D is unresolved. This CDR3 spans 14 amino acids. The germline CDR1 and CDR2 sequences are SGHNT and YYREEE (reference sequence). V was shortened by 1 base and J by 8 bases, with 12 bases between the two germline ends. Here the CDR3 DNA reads TGTGCCAGCAGCTTGAGAGGTCGAGGAGAAAAACTGTTTTTT. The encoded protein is CASSLRGRGEKLFF. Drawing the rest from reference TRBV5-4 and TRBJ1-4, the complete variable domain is ETGVTQSPTHLIKTRGQQVTLRCSSQSGHNTVSWYQQALGQGPQFIFQYYREEENGRGNFPPRFSGLQFPNYSSELNVNALELDDSALYLCASSLRGRGEKLFFGSGTQLSVL.

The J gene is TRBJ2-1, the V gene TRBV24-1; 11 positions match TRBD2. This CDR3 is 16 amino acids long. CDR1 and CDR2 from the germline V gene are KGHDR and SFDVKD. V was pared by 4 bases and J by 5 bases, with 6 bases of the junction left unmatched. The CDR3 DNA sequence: TGTGCCACCAGTGACCTTAGCGGGAGGGGCGACAATGAGCAGTTCTTC. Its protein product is CATSDLSGRGDNEQFF.

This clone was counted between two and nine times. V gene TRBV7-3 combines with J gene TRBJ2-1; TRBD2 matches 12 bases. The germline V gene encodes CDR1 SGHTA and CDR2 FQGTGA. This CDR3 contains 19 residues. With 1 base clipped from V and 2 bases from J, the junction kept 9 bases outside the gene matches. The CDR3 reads CASSLIGPTSGGTYNEQFF. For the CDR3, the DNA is TGTGCCAGCAGCTTAATAGGCCCTACTAGCGGGGGGACCTACAATGAGCAGTTCTTC.

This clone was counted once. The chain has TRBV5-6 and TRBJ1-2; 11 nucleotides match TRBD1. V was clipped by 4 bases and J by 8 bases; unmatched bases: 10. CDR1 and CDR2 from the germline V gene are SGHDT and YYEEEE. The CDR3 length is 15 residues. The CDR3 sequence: CASSPPGQGVWGYTF. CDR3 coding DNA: TGTGCCAGCAGCCCCCCGGGACAGGGGGTTTGGGGCTACACCTTC.

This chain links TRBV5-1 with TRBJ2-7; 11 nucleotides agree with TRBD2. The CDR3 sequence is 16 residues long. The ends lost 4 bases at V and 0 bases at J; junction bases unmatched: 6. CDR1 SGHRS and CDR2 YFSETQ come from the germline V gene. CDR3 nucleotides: TGCGCCAGCAGCGCCTCGACTAGCGGGGCCTCCTACGAGCAGTACTTC. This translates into CASSASTSGASYEQYF.

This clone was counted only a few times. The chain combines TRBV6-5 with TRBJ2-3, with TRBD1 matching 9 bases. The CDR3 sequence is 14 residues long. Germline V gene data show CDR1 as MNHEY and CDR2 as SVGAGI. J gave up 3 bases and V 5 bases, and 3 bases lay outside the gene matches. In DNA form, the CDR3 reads TGTGCCAGCAGTAGGGACAGGGAGACAGATACGCAGTATTTT. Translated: CASSRDRETDTQYF.

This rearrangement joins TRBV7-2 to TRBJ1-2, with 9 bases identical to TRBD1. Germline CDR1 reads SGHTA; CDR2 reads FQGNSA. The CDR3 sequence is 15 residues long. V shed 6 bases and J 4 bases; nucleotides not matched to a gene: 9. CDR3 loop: CASRSRTGEGYGYTF. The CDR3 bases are TGTGCCAGCAGAAGTCGGACAGGGGAGGGCTATGGCTACACCTTC. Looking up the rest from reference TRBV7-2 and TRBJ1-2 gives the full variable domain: GAGVSQSPSNKVTEKGKDVELRCDPISGHTALYWYRQSLGQGLEFLIYFQGNSAPDKSGLPSDRFSAERTGGSVSTLTIQRTQQEDSAVYLCASRSRTGEGYGYTFGSGTRLTVV.